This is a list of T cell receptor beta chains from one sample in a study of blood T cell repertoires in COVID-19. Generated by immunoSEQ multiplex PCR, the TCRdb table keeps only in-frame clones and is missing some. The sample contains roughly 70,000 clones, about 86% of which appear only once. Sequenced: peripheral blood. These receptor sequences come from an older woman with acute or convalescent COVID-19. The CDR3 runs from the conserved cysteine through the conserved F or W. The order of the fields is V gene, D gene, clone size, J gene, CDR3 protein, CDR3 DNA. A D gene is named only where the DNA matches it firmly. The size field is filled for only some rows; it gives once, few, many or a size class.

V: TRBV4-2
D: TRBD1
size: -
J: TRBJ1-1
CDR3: CASSQDGRGRDTEAFF
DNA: TGTGCCAGCAGCCAAGATGGCAGGGGGCGCGACACTGAAGCTTTCTTT

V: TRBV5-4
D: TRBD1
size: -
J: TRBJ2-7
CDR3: CASTRGTGEYEQYF
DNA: TGTGCCAGCACCCGCGGGACAGGGGAATACGAGCAGTACTTC

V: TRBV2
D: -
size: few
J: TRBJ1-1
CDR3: CATGYGGMNEAFF
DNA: TGTGCCACCGGATATGGGGGGATGAATGAAGCTTTCTTT

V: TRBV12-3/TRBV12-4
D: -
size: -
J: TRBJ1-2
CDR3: CASGVGGGYTF
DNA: TGTGCCAGCGGCGTTGGGGGCGGCTACACCTTC

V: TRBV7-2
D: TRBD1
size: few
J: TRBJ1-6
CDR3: CASSLVGGQGNSPLHF
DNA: TGTGCCAGCAGCTTAGTAGGCGGACAGGGTAATTCACCCCTCCACTTT

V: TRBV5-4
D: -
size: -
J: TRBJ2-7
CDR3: CASSPGVAEQYF
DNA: TGTGCCAGCAGCCCGGGGGTGGCCGAGCAGTACTTC

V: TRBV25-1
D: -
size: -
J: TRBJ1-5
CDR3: CASSDVGVQPQHF
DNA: TGTGCCAGCAGTGACGTCGGGGTCCAGCCCCAGCATTTT

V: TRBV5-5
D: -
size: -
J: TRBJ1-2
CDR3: CASSLGALAYGYTF
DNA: TGTGCCAGCAGCTTGGGGGCGCTGGCCTATGGCTACACCTTC

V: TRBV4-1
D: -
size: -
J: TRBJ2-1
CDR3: CASSQDPPIEQFF
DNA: TGCGCCAGCAGCCAAGACCCGCCTATTGAGCAGTTCTTC

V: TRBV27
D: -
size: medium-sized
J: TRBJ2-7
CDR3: CASSLRGVNYEQYF
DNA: TGTGCCAGCAGTTTAAGAGGAGTTAACTACGAGCAGTACTTC

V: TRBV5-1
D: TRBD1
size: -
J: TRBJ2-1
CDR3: CASWTGERDNEQFF
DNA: TGCGCCAGCTGGACAGGGGAGAGGGACAATGAGCAGTTCTTC

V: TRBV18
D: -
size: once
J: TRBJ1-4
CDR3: CASSPRYPGEKLFF
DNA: TGTGCCAGCTCACCACGATATCCGGGTGAAAAACTGTTTTTT

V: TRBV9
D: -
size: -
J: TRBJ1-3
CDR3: CASSVVAAGNTIYF
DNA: TGTGCCAGCAGCGTAGTGGCGGCTGGAAACACCATATATTTT

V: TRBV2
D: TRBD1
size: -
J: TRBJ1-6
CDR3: CASIQTGGNSPLHF
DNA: TGTGCCAGCATACAGACAGGGGGGAATTCACCCCTCCACTTT

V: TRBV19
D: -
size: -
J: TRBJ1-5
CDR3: CASSIKNGNQPQHF
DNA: TGTGCCAGTAGTATTAAAAACGGTAATCAGCCCCAGCATTTT

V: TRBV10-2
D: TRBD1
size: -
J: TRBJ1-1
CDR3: CASMTPGQGLNTEAFF
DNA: TGCGCCAGCATGACCCCGGGACAGGGCTTGAACACTGAAGCTTTCTTT

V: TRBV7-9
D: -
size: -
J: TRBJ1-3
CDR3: CASSLGSGNTIYF
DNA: TGTGCCAGCAGCTTAGGGAGTGGAAACACCATATATTTT

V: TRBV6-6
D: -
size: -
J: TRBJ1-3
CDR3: CASSPSLQGRSGNTIYF
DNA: TGTGCCAGCAGTCCCTCACTACAGGGCCGCTCTGGAAACACCATATATTTT

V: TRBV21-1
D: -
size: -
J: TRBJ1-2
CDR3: CASNGRTGPATNGYTF
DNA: TGTGCCAGCAACGGACGGACAGGGCCAGCAACCAATGGCTACACCTTC

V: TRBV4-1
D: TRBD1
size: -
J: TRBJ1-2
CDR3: CASRGQGASGYTF
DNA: TGCGCCAGCAGGGGACAGGGGGCCTCTGGCTACACCTTC

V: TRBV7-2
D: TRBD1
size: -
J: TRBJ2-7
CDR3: CASSWTGNEQYF
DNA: TGTGCCAGCAGCTGGACAGGGAATGAGCAGTACTTC

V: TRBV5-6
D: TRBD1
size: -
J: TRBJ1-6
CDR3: CASSRQGGLSPLHF
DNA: TGTGCCAGCAGCCGACAGGGTGGTCTTTCACCCCTCCACTTT

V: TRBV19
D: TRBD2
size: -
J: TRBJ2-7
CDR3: CASSYLAGTYEQYF
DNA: TGTGCCAGTAGTTATCTAGCGGGAACCTACGAGCAGTACTTC

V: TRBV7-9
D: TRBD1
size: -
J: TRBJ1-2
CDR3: CASTLGQEYYGYTF
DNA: TGTGCCAGCACCTTAGGACAGGAGTACTATGGCTACACCTTC

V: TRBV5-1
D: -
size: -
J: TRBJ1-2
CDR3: CASSWDAVEGFYGYTF
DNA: TGCGCCAGCAGCTGGGACGCGGTGGAGGGGTTTTATGGCTACACCTTC

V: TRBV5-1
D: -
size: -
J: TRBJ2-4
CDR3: CASSPNPGQMNIQYF
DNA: TGCGCCAGCAGCCCGAACCCGGGACAAATGAACATTCAGTACTTC

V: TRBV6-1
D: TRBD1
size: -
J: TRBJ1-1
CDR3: CASSEGDRGTEAFF
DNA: TGTGCCAGCAGTGAAGGGGACAGGGGTACTGAAGCTTTCTTT

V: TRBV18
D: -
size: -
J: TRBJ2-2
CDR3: CASSRSQGYGELFF
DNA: TGTGCCAGCTCACGAAGCCAGGGTTACGGGGAGCTGTTTTTT

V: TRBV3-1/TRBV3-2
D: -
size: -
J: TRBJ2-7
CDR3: CAAARLPYEQYF
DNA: TGTGCCGCGGCTAGACTACCCTACGAGCAGTACTTC

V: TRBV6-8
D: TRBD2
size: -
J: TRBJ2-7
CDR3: CASSYWGLAGGCSYEQYF
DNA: TGTGCCAGCAGTTATTGGGGACTAGCGGGGGGGTGTTCCTACGAGCAGTACTTC

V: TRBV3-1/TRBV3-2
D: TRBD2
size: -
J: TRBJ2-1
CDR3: CASSQDWASGGNEQFF
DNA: TGTGCCAGCAGCCAAGATTGGGCTAGCGGGGGCAATGAGCAGTTCTTC

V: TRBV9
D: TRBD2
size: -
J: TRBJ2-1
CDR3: CASSLRGVRVEQFF
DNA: TGTGCCAGCAGCCTGCGGGGGGTTCGCGTTGAGCAGTTCTTC

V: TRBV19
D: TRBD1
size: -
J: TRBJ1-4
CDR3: CASGTDINEKLFF
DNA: TGTGCCAGCGGGACAGACATTAATGAAAAACTGTTTTTT

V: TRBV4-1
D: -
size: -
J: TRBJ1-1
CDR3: CASSQAPFGNTEAFF
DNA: TGCGCCAGCAGCCAAGCCCCTTTCGGGAACACTGAAGCTTTCTTT

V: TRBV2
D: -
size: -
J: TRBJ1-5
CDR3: CASSEQGGYQPQHF
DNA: TGTGCCAGCAGTGAACAAGGGGGTTATCAGCCCCAGCATTTT

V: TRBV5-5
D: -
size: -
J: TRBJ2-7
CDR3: CASSLIRVTYEQYF
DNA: TGTGCCAGCAGCTTAATTCGGGTAACCTACGAGCAGTACTTC

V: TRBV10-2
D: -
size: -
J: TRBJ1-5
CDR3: CASSESTHNQPQHF
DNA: TGCGCCAGCAGTGAGTCGACTCATAATCAGCCCCAGCATTTT

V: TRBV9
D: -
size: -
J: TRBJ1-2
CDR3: CASSVDVGGAGGYTF
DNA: TGTGCCAGCAGCGTAGATGTCGGCGGGGCCGGTGGCTACACCTTC

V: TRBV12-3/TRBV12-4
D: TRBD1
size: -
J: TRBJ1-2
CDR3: CASSTGTVYGYTF
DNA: TGTGCCAGCAGTACCGGGACAGTTTATGGCTACACCTTC

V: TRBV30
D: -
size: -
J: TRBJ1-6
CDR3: CAWSRDTAGFYF
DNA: TGTGCCTGGAGTCGCGATACAGCGGGCTTCTACTTT

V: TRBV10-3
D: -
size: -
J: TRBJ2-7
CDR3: CAISDAQRGQTYEQYF
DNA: TGTGCCATCAGTGACGCCCAAAGGGGCCAAACCTACGAGCAGTACTTC

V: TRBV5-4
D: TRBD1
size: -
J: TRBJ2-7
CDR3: CASSLGDRGEQYF
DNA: TGTGCCAGCAGCTTGGGGGACAGGGGCGAGCAGTACTTC

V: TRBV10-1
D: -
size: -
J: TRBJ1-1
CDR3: CASSDQGRTEAFF
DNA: TGCGCCAGCAGTGACCAGGGTCGCACTGAAGCTTTCTTT

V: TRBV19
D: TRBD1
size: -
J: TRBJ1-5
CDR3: CASLSGTGMQPQHF
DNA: TGTGCCAGTCTTTCCGGGACAGGGATGCAGCCCCAGCATTTT

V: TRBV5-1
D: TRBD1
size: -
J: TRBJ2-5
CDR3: CASSFRGTGLETQYF
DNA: TGCGCCAGCAGCTTTCGGGGGACAGGGTTGGAGACCCAGTACTTC

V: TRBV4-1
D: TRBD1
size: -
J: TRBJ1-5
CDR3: CASSQDYGTGGRNQPQHF
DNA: TGCGCCAGCAGCCAAGATTATGGGACAGGGGGACGCAATCAGCCCCAGCATTTT

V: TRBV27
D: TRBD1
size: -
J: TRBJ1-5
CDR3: CASSVTGVDQPQHF
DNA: TGTGCCAGCAGCGTAACAGGGGTAGATCAGCCCCAGCATTTT

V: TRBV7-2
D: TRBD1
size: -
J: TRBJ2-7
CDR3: CASSPAGQGPYEQYF
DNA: TGTGCCAGCAGCCCCGCCGGACAGGGACCCTACGAGCAGTACTTC

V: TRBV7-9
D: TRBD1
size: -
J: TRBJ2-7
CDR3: CASSNFPQGSYEQYF
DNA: TGTGCCAGCAGCAACTTTCCACAGGGGAGCTACGAGCAGTACTTC

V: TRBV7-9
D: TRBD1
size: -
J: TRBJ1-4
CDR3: CASSLQGTGDEKLFF
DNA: TGTGCCAGCAGCTTACAGGGGACAGGGGACGAAAAACTGTTTTTT

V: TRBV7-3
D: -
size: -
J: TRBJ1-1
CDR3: CASSQNTNTEAFF
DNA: TGTGCCAGCAGCCAGAACACGAACACTGAAGCTTTCTTT

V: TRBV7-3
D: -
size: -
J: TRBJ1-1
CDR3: CASSDTGHMNTEAFF
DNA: TGTGCCAGCAGCGACACGGGACACATGAACACTGAAGCTTTCTTT

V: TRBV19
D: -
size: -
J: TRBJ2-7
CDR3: CASKSTSSSYEQYF
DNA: TGTGCCAGTAAGAGCACCTCGAGCTCCTACGAGCAGTACTTC

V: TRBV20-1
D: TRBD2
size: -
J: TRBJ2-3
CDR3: CSASDPVGGASTDTQYF
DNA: TGCAGTGCTAGTGACCCCGTGGGAGGGGCGAGCACAGATACGCAGTATTTT

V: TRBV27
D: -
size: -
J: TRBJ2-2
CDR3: CASSASSFPGELFF
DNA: TGTGCCAGCAGTGCGTCTAGTTTCCCCGGGGAGCTGTTTTTT